The next 26 T cell receptor beta chains were all read from a single sample in a study of OX40 agonist ivuxolimab in advanced cancers. Assay used: immunoSEQ multiplex PCR; TCRdb lists only in-frame clones, some missing. The sample has 25,000 to 35,000 clones, around three quarters seen once. Sequenced here: CD4+ or CD8+ T cells sorted from blood, sampled in a trial of the OX40 agonist ivuxolimab. The receptors originated from an adult with an advanced solid tumor such as melanoma, head and neck, liver or kidney cancer.

This rearrangement joins TRBV9 to TRBJ2-5; 9 nucleotides align to TRBD1. The J call is doubtful: the DNA matches TRBJ2-7 better. Germline V gene sequence: CDR1 SGDLS, CDR2 YYNGEE. The CDR3 spans 15 residues. The CDR3 here is CASSLRQGETYEQYF. As DNA, the CDR3 is TGTGCCAGCAGCTTACGACAGGGGGAGACCTACGAGCAGTACTTC.

The chain joins TRBV2 to TRBJ1-6; D gene uncertain. The CDR3 loop spans 18 amino acids. Trimming pared 1 base from V and 9 bases from J, leaving 22 bases between. Per germline, CDR1 SNHLY and CDR2 FYNNEI. For the CDR3, the DNA is TGTGCCAGCAGTGAAGAAATCTTTCGCCGCGACATTGCTTCACCCCTCCACTTT. It codes for CASSEEIFRRDIASPLHF.

This clone was seen a few times. The V call is TRBV5-1, the J call TRBJ1-2; D is possibly TRBD1 (6 bases). The CDR3 is made up of 14 amino acids. The germline V gene encodes CDR1 SGHRS and CDR2 YFSETQ. Trimming removed 4 bases at V and 7 bases at J, with 17 bases between. The CDR3 sequence: CASSPEGGSVGYTF. The DNA of the CDR3 is TGCGCCAGCAGCCCAGAGGGGGGGAGTGTTGGCTACACCTTC.

This chain joins TRBV30 and TRBJ1-4; 7 bases map to TRBD1. Germline CDR1 reads GTSNPN; CDR2 reads SVGIG (reference sequence). With V trimmed by 5 bases and J by 5 bases, 5 bases remained unmatched. The CDR3 contains 13 residues. This CDR3 reads CAWEQGRNEKLFF. DNA of the CDR3: TGTGCCTGGGAACAGGGGAGGAATGAAAAACTGTTTTTT.

This clone was counted a few times. DNA for the CDR3: TGTGCCATCTCCAGGAGCGGGGACACAGATACGCAGTATTTT. Protein sequence: CAISRSGDTDTQYF. The genes are TRBV10-3 and TRBJ2-3; TRBD2 agrees at 7 bases. The V and J ends lost 8 bases and 2 bases, in that order; junction bases with no gene match: 7. Germline CDR1 reads ENHRY; CDR2 reads SYGVKD. The CDR3 is 14 amino acids.

The chain uses TRBV9 and TRBJ1-4; D remains ambiguous. Germline V gene sequence: CDR1 SGDLS, CDR2 YYNGEE. V dropped 7 bases and J dropped 3 bases, with 19 bases sitting between them. The CDR3 runs to 16 residues. The CDR3 spells CASSAAGAVPNEKLFF. CDR3 sequence (DNA): TGTGCCAGCTCGGCCGCAGGAGCGGTCCCTAATGAAAAACTGTTTTTT.

The V gene is TRBV30, the J gene TRBJ1-5; 8 bases fit TRBD1. CDR3 length equals 15 residues. Germline V gene lookup returns CDR1 GTSNPN and CDR2 SVGIG (reference sequence). The J segment lost 3 bases and the V segment lost 3 bases, leaving 7 bases of the junction unmatched. Here the CDR3 reads CAWRDPGQDNQPQHF. In DNA, the CDR3 is TGTGCCTGGAGGGACCCGGGACAGGACAATCAGCCCCAGCATTTT.

The rearrangement links TRBV20-1 to TRBJ2-7; D is possibly TRBD1 (5 bases). CDR3 size: 11 residues. Trimming took off 6 bases at V and 1 base at J, with 7 bases between the two ends. CDR1 is DFQATT, CDR2 SNEGSKA, per germline (reference sequence). Written as DNA, the CDR3 is TGCAGTGCAAGGGGATCCTACGAGCAGTACTTC. It is translated as CSARGSYEQYF.

In this sample, this clone turned up once. This chain joins TRBV19 and TRBJ1-1, with D tentatively TRBD1 (5 bases). The CDR3 runs to 19 residues. The germline gives CDR1 LNHDA, CDR2 SQIVND (reference sequence). V lost 3 bases, J lost 0 bases, and 23 bases lay in between. CDR3 amino acids: CASSILRASGQKMNTEAFF. CDR3 nucleotides: TGTGCCAGTAGTATCCTGCGCGCTTCCGGACAAAAGATGAACACTGAAGCTTTCTTT.

The CDR3 sequence is CASSAGVSNTEAFF. As DNA, the CDR3 is TGTGCCAGCAGCGCGGGGGTTTCGAACACTGAAGCTTTCTTT. This chain links TRBV5-8 with TRBJ1-1; possibly TRBD1 for D (5 bases). From germline, CDR1 is SGHTS and CDR2 YDEGEE. V lost 4 bases and J lost 1, with 11 bases in between. The CDR3 runs 14 residues.

V usage is TRBV20-1 and J usage is TRBJ2-3; D ambiguous. Trimming removed 8 bases at V and 3 bases at J, with 9 bases between. Germline V lookup: CDR1 DFQATT, CDR2 SNEGSKA (reference sequence). This CDR3 has 11 amino acids. The DNA of the CDR3 is TGCAGTCCCTTCCGAACAGATACGCAGTATTTT. This codes for CSPFRTDTQYF.

J is TRBJ1-2 and V is TRBV11-1; tentatively, D is TRBD1 (6 bases). Between the trimmed V and J ends, which lost 2 bases and 4 bases, there was a span of 8 bases. Per the germline V gene, CDR1 is SGHAT and CDR2 is FQDESV (reference sequence). This CDR3 contains 13 residues. This chain's CDR3 is CASSLRGLYGYTF. CDR3 in DNA: TGTGCCAGCAGCTTACGGGGGCTCTATGGCTACACCTTC.

The rearrangement uses TRBV7-2 and TRBJ2-1; 15 bases are shared with TRBD2. Germline CDR1 is SGHTA and CDR2 is FQGNSA. CDR3 length: 19 amino acids. Trimming removed 1 base from V and 5 bases from J; junction bases left unmatched: 9. For the CDR3, the DNA is TGTGCCAGCAGCTTAGAGCCCGGGACTAGCGGGGGGCTCCACAATGAGCAGTTCTTC. Protein sequence: CASSLEPGTSGGLHNEQFF.

The CDR3 protein is CASSGTEKNTEAFF. The CDR3, as DNA: TGTGCCAGCAGCGGGACGGAGAAGAACACTGAAGCTTTCTTT. The chain recombines TRBV7-9 with TRBJ1-1, with D possibly being TRBD1 (5 bases). The CDR3 is 14 amino acids. The V gene lost 5 bases and the J gene lost 1 base, with 11 bases spanning the gap. Germline assignment: CDR1 SEHNR and CDR2 FQNEAQ (reference sequence).

Written as DNA, the CDR3 is TGTGCCAGCAGTTCCAGGGAGACCCAGTACTTC. Its translation is CASSSRETQYF. The V and J genes are TRBV6-5 and TRBJ2-5; D uncertain. CDR3 size: 11 residues. CDR1 and CDR2 (germline): MNHEY, SVGAGI. Trimming removed 4 bases from V and 5 bases from J, with 5 bases in between.

The chain couples TRBV5-1 to TRBJ1-4; TRBD1 might be the D (6 bases). CDR3 size: 15 residues. The V end lost 3 bases, the J end lost 5 bases, and 14 bases lay between the germline ends. The germline CDR1 and CDR2 sequences are SGHRS and YFSETQ. CDR3 bases: TGCGCCAGCAGCTCACAGACAGGTGCAAATGAAAAACTGTTTTTT. It yields the protein CASSSQTGANEKLFF.

The chain combines TRBV19 with TRBJ1-1; D is possibly TRBD1 (5 bases). In germline, CDR1 is LNHDA, CDR2 SQIVND (reference sequence). Trimming left V 5 bases short and J 1 base short, with 11 bases between. This CDR3 is 14 amino acids long. Here the CDR3 reads CASSFGTGNTEAFF. CDR3 DNA sequence: TGTGCCAGTAGTTTCGGGACGGGGAACACTGAAGCTTTCTTT. Drawing the rest from reference TRBV19 and TRBJ1-1, the complete variable domain is DGGITQSPKYLFRKEGQNVTLSCEQNLNHDAMYWYRQDPGQGLRLIYYSQIVNDFQKGDIAEGYSVSREKKESFPLTVTSAQKNPTAFYLCASSFGTGNTEAFFGQGTRLTVV.

With respect to this clone: Distinct nucleotide sequences in the sample also encode this CDR3. The chain employs TRBV4-2 and TRBJ1-1; 10 bases agree with TRBD1. The trim removed 1 base at V and 5 bases at J, leaving 4 bases unmatched. The CDR3 extends over 15 amino acids. The germline gives CDR1 LGHNA, CDR2 YNFKEQ. CDR3 sequence (DNA): TGTGCCAGCAGCCAAGCCCGGACAGGGGGTACTGAAGCTTTCTTT. Protein: CASSQARTGGTEAFF.

The rearrangement joins TRBV5-1 to TRBJ2-2; D gene ambiguous. The ends were cut back, 6 bases at V and 7 bases at J, with 7 bases in the middle. This CDR3 is built from 11 residues. CDR1 is SGHRS, CDR2 YFSETQ, per germline. This CDR3 is CASKNHGELFF. The CDR3 DNA reads TGCGCCAGCAAGAACCACGGGGAGCTGTTTTTT.

This clone has a handful of counts. V usage is TRBV30 and J usage is TRBJ2-5; the match to TRBD2 covers 13 bases. Per the germline V gene, CDR1 is GTSNPN and CDR2 is SVGIG (reference sequence). The CDR3 has 15 amino acids. V was clipped by 4 bases and J by 3 bases; unmatched bases: 5. This chain's CDR3 is CAWMPTSGGKETQYF. Written as DNA, the CDR3 is TGTGCCTGGATGCCGACTAGCGGGGGGAAAGAGACCCAGTACTTC.

The J gene is TRBJ1-1, the V gene TRBV5-1; 9 nucleotides align to TRBD1. This CDR3 comprises 16 residues. The V and J ends lost 7 bases and 3 bases, in that order; junction bases with no gene match: 13. Germline lookup yields CDR1 SGHRS and CDR2 YFSETQ. This CDR3 is CASAFSDRGGDTEAFF. CDR3 sequence (DNA): TGCGCCAGCGCGTTCTCGGACAGGGGAGGGGACACTGAAGCTTTCTTT.

This chain uses TRBV12-5 with TRBJ1-1, with no clear D. Germline CDR1 reads LGHNT; CDR2 reads FRNRAP. V dropped 8 bases and J dropped 1 base, with 14 bases sitting between them. The CDR3 consists of 14 residues. The CDR3 is CASTVAYQNTEAFF. The CDR3, as DNA: TGTGCTAGTACAGTGGCTTATCAGAACACTGAAGCTTTCTTT.

This sequence joins TRBV25-1 and TRBJ2-5; possible D gene TRBD1, 6 bases. Germline V gene data show CDR1 as MGHDK and CDR2 as SYGVNS. With 3 bases removed from V and 4 bases from J, the gap between germline ends came to 15 bases. The CDR3 is 15 amino acids. The CDR3 loop is CASSDGQGIAETQYF. CDR3 nucleotide sequence: TGTGCCAGCAGTGACGGCCAGGGGATTGCAGAGACCCAGTACTTC.

The chain has TRBV7-9 and TRBJ1-1, with 9 nucleotides matching TRBD1. CDR1 and CDR2 (germline): SEHNR, FQNEAQ (reference sequence). J gave up 8 bases and V 5 bases, and 3 bases lay outside the gene matches. The CDR3 covers 12 residues. CDR3 amino acids: CASSGTGKEAFF. The CDR3 nucleotides are TGTGCCAGCAGCGGGACAGGGAAAGAAGCTTTCTTT.

This clone has just one count. The CDR3 reads CASSGSWQGNTEAFF. The CDR3 region has the DNA TGTGCCAGCAGCGGCTCGTGGCAGGGGAACACTGAAGCTTTCTTT. J is TRBJ1-1 and V is TRBV7-9; the D gene is possibly TRBD1 (5 bases). Germline CDR1 is SEHNR and CDR2 is FQNEAQ (reference sequence). The V and J ends lost 5 bases and 1 base respectively, with 14 bases between them. The CDR3 is made up of 15 amino acids. The full variable domain, with the rest looked up from reference TRBV7-9 and TRBJ1-1, is DTGVSQNPRHKITKRGQNVTFRCDPISEHNRLYWYRQTLGQGPEFLTYFQNEAQLEKSRLLSDRFSAERPKGSFSTLEIQRTEQGDSAMYLCASSGSWQGNTEAFFGQGTRLTVV.

The V and J genes are TRBV29-1 and TRBJ2-1, with TRBD1 as a possible D gene (6 bases). Per the germline V gene, CDR1 is SQVTM and CDR2 is ANQGSEA. V was shortened by 3 bases and J by 6 bases, with 12 bases between the two germline ends. The CDR3 runs to 13 residues. DNA for the CDR3: TGCAGCGTTGAGGTGGGCAGGGGCAATGAGCAGTTCTTC. This translates into CSVEVGRGNEQFF.